The entry below describes one T cell receptor (beta chain). Sequencing of TCR beta was undertaken in CD8+ and CD4+ T cells derived from blood. FACS was used to enrich TEMRA cells, whereas the CD8+ and CD4+ T cells were obtained by negative isolation. This record belongs to a study of CD8 T cells in Susac syndrome. RNA in amounts of roughly 0.5 to 1 ug was reverse transcribed with random hexamers. TCRdb fed the immunoSEQ multiplex PCR reads into MiXCR, producing one record per CDR3 protein. The table lists about 120,000 distinct CDR3 sequences, around 94% of them singletons, with 0.095% to 0.15% in the top ten. The specimen sequenced was CD4+ T cells from PBMCs. The sequence was obtained from a human donor with multiple sclerosis.

The CDR3 DNA reads TGTGCCAGCAGTTTAGGCAATCCGAACACCGGGGAGCTGTTTTTT. Amino acids: CASSLGNPNTGELFF. The chain joins TRBV12-3 or TRBV12-4 to TRBJ2-2; no reliable D call. V was clipped by 1 base and J by 0 bases, with 6 bases between them. This CDR3 has 15 residues.